Following are 4 T cell receptor beta chains from one sample sequenced in a study of spatial heterogeneity in lung cancer (dated by TCRdb to 2018 to 2020). To prepare the library, 5' RACE was applied. Sequencing instrument: NextSeq 500. In TCRdb, the public reads were trimmed at Q25 with fastp and aligned with MiXCR, with productive beta chains retained. One record per CDR3 amino acid sequence lists the most common genes and DNA. Counted in this sample were roughly 91,000 distinct CDR3 sequences; 15% to 25% of them appeared once. The ten most abundant clones make up roughly 6.2% of the sample. This sample's time point label indicates: sample taken at primary tumor resection. Whole RNA extracted from tumor and nontumor lung tissue, or from cryopreserved PBMC samples, was used for TCR sequencing without cell sorting. Source: PBMCs, taken at surgery. The receptors here all came from a male donor with early-stage non-small cell lung cancer.

This sequence joins TRBV12-3 or TRBV12-4 and TRBJ1-2, with D unresolved. The CDR3 runs to 11 residues. With 3 bases removed from V and 9 bases from J, the gap between germline ends came to 8 bases. This chain's CDR3 is CASSLGSRYTF. The DNA of the CDR3 is TGTGCCAGCAGTTTGGGCAGTCGCTACACCTTC.

This clonotype was seen only a few times. The chain is built from TRBV2 and TRBJ2-6; D gene unclear. V lost 4 bases and J lost 4, with 5 bases in between. Germline V CDR1 and CDR2: SNHLY, FYNNEI. The CDR3 runs to 13 residues. The CDR3 spells CASSAAGANVLTF. CDR3 nucleotides: TGTGCCAGCAGTGCCGCCGGGGCCAACGTCCTGACTTTC.

This clonotype was picked up a small number of times. This chain uses TRBV6-2 or TRBV6-3 with TRBJ2-5; no reliable D call. This CDR3 has 14 residues. Germline V lookup: CDR1 MNHEY, CDR2 SVGEGT. V shed 1 base and J shed 1 base, with 7 bases lying between them. CDR3 DNA: TGTGCCAGCAGTTACTATACAGTCCAAGAGACCCAGTACTTC. Amino acid sequence: CASSYYTVQETQYF.

V is TRBV5-6 and J is TRBJ2-7, with 7 nucleotides matching TRBD2. V lost 2 bases to trimming and J lost 3 bases; unmatched junction nucleotides: 5. CDR1 is SGHDT and CDR2 is YYEEEE in the germline V gene. This CDR3 has 14 amino acids. The CDR3 sequence: CASSFLGGVYEQYF. The CDR3 nucleotides are TGTGCCAGCAGCTTCCTTGGGGGGGTCTACGAGCAGTACTTC.